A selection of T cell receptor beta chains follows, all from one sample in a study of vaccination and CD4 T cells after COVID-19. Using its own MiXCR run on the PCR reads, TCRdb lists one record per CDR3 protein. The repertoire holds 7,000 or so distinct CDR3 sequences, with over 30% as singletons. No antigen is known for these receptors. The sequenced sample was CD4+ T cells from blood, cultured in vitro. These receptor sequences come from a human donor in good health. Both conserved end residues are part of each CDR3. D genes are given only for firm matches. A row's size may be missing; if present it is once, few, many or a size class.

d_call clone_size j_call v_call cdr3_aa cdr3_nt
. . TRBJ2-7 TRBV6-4 CAINGGRGHHSYEQYF TGTGCCATCAACGGGGGGAGGGGACACCACTCCTACGAGCAGTACTTC
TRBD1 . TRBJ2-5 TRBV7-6 CASSIKTGVGETQYF TGTGCCAGCAGCATAAAGACAGGGGTAGGGGAGACCCAGTACTTC
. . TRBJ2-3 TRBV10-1 CAGSESSGGTDTQYF TGCGCCGGCAGTGAGAGTTCGGGGGGCACAGATACGCAGTATTTT
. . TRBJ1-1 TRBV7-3 CASSPGPNTEAFF TGTGCCAGCAGCCCCGGACCGAACACTGAAGCTTTCTTT
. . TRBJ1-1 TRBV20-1 CSVPPATHTEAFF TGCAGTGTGCCGCCCGCCACGCACACTGAAGCTTTCTTT
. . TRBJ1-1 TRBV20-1 CSASDMNTEAFF TGCAGTGCTAGCGACATGAACACTGAAGCTTTCTTT
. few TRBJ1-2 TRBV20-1 CSATRGGSTNYGYTF TGCAGTGCCACCCGAGGGGGGAGCACTAACTATGGCTACACCTTC
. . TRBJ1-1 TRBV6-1 CASRTPVETEAFF TGTGCCAGCAGAACCCCGGTTGAGACTGAAGCTTTCTTT
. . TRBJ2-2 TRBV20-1 CSAKPKAGGAGELFF TGCAGTGCTAAGCCAAAGGCAGGTGGTGCCGGGGAGCTGTTTTTT
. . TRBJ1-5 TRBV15 CATSRGKYSGAGNQPQHF TGTGCCACCAGCAGAGGAAAATATTCGGGGGCAGGCAATCAGCCCCAGCATTTT
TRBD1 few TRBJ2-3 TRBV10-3 CAIRWTGETDTQYF TGTGCCATCAGATGGACAGGAGAGACAGATACGCAGTATTTT
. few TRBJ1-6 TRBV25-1 CASSRSNSPLHF TGTGCCAGCAGTAGGAGTAATTCACCCCTCCACTTT
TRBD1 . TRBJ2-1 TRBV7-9 CASSLGYVGTGENEQFF TGTGCCAGCAGCTTAGGATATGTTGGGACAGGGGAAAATGAGCAGTTCTTC
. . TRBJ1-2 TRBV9 CASSGWGANYGYTF TGTGCCAGCAGCGGATGGGGTGCCAACTATGGCTACACCTTC
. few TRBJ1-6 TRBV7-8 CASSLRSDSNSPLHF TGTGCCAGCAGCTTAAGGTCAGACAGTAATTCACCCCTCCACTTT
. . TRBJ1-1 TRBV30 CAWSVGHMNTEAFF TGTGCCTGGAGTGTCGGACATATGAACACTGAAGCTTTCTTT
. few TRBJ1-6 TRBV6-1 CASSARSYNSPLHF TGTGCCAGCAGTGCCAGGTCCTATAATTCACCCCTCCACTTT
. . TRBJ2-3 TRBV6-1 CASSTLGAGGDLDTQYF TGTGCCAGCAGCACCCTAGGAGCGGGTGGCGATTTAGATACGCAGTATTTT
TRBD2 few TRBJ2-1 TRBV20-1 CSARDRLAGYNEQFF TGCAGTGCTAGAGATCGCCTAGCGGGGTACAATGAGCAGTTCTTC
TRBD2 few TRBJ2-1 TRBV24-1 CATSDQTSGGHNEQFF TGTGCCACCAGTGACCAGACTAGCGGGGGGCACAATGAGCAGTTCTTC
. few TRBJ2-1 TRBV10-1 CASSEEGSRYNEQFF TGCGCCAGCAGTGAGGAGGGGAGTCGGTACAATGAGCAGTTCTTC
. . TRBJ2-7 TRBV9 CASSVDGHTYEQYF TGTGCCAGCAGCGTAGACGGGCATACCTACGAGCAGTACTTC
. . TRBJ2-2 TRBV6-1 CASIMNTGELFF TGTGCCAGCATCATGAACACCGGGGAGCTGTTTTTT
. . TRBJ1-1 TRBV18 CASYESGDTEAFF TGTGCCAGCTACGAATCGGGGGACACTGAAGCTTTCTTT
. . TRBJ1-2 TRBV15 CATSRDSYGYTF TGTGCCACCAGCAGGGACAGTTATGGCTACACCTTC
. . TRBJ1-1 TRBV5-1 CASSSLSNTEAFF TGCGCCAGCAGTTCTCTTTCGAACACTGAAGCTTTCTTT
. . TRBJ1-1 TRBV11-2 CASSLAALNTEAFF TGTGCCAGCAGCTTAGCGGCCTTGAACACTGAAGCTTTCTTT
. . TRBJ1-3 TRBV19 CASMESPLSGNTIYF TGTGCCAGTATGGAGTCACCCCTCTCTGGAAACACCATATATTTT
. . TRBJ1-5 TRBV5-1 CASSFIFTDKGSQPQHF TGCGCCAGCAGCTTCATATTTACCGACAAAGGCAGTCAGCCCCAGCATTTT
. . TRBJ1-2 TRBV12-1 CASGNGYTF TGTGCCAGCGGGAATGGCTACACCTTC
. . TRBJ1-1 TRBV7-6 CASGVGVGNTEAFF TGTGCCAGCGGGGTTGGGGTAGGGAACACTGAAGCTTTCTTT
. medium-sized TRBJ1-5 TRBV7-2 CASSFNSNQPQHF TGTGCCAGCAGCTTTAATAGCAATCAGCCCCAGCATTTT